A selection of T cell receptor beta chains follows, all from one sample in a study of cytomegalovirus exposure and HLA in healthy donors. Assay: immunoSEQ multiplex PCR; the TCRdb copy retains only in-frame clones and omits some. Here the sample spans 200,000 to 250,000 clones, roughly four fifths being singletons. The source material was PBMCs. The receptors stem from a woman in her forties in good health and CMV-seronegative. CDR3s include the opening cysteine and the closing phenylalanine or tryptophan. For some rows the clone size is stated as once, few or many, or as a class when expanded; others skip it.

cdr3_aa cdr3_length j_call v_call clone_size
CASSARTGLQAGFETQYF 18 TRBJ2-5 TRBV9 -
CASTGGPGLVGELFF 15 TRBJ2-2 TRBV28 -
CASSPGDRGRYMDYGYTF 18 TRBJ1-2 TRBV18 once
CASSLGWGVDQPQHF 15 TRBJ1-5 TRBV7-9 -
CATSRGPGGSLDGYTF 16 TRBJ1-2 TRBV15 -
CASSPRQVLNSYEQYF 16 TRBJ2-7 TRBV7-2 -
CASRQRGLAASYEQYF 16 TRBJ2-7 TRBV27 -
CAWSRLAGGLTGELFF 16 TRBJ2-2 TRBV30 once
CASSLTPGLGIMRHEQYF 18 TRBJ2-7 TRBV12-1 -
CASSFRDRAIDKQYF 15 TRBJ2-3 TRBV5-4 -
CASSLAGYRGRTEAFF 16 TRBJ1-1 TRBV7-8 few
CASSLARATGGTDTQYF 17 TRBJ2-3 TRBV27 once
CASRMTSGRDTGELFF 16 TRBJ2-2 TRBV27 -
CASSVGLAGIYEQYF 15 TRBJ2-7 TRBV7-8 once
CASRVRGSGANVLTF 15 TRBJ2-6 TRBV27 -
CASSVEGQGITGELFF 16 TRBJ2-2 TRBV7-9 -
CASSLPSTGQGYTF 14 TRBJ1-2 TRBV6-6 few
CASSPPGRGGGYTF 14 TRBJ1-2 TRBV18 -
CASWDISEHGEAFF 14 TRBJ1-1 TRBV5-1 -
CASSPINRGGREKLFF 16 TRBJ1-4 TRBV27 -
CASSYGGQGARGYTF 15 TRBJ1-2 TRBV6-5 -
CASSSRGRAFF 11 TRBJ1-1 TRBV14 few
CASSIVFRGTNQPQHF 16 TRBJ1-5 TRBV19 -
CASSRHSGRSTGELFF 16 TRBJ2-2 TRBV2 -
CASSLDQGYKEQYF 14 TRBJ2-7 TRBV7-6 -